Described below is a single TCR beta chain sequence and its context. This entry belongs to a study of blood T cell repertoires in COVID-19. The CDR3 covers 14 residues. V lost 7 bases, J lost 1 base, and 12 bases lay in between. Germline assignment: CDR1 MNHEY and CDR2 SMNVEV (reference sequence). In the study's own analysis: Cell counts per sample came from amplifying reference gene primers. TCRdb keeps only in-frame clones here, not all; method: immunoSEQ multiplex PCR. D and trimming were read from the DNA, whereas the V and J calls and clone size are those reported in that table. The sample lists 100,000 to 120,000 clones; 85% were seen once.

The TCR comes from a man between 40 and 49 years old with acute or convalescent COVID-19. Sequencing was performed on peripheral blood. The rearrangement uses TRBV27 and TRBJ2-3; possible D gene TRBD1, 6 bases. CDR3 sequence (DNA): TGTGCCAGCACTCAGGGGTCGGGCACAGATACGCAGTATTTT. Translation gives CASTQGSGTDTQYF.